Listed below are T cell receptor beta chains from one sample, sequenced in a study of response to subunit inactivated influenza vaccine. TCRdb re-called the RT-PCR reads with MiXCR, one entry per CDR3 protein. The data contain roughly 520,000 distinct CDR3 sequences, 25% of them singletons. The sample in question was CD4+ T cells sorted from PBMCs, obtained 5 days after vaccination. The receptors stem from a man aged 45-65 years who received an inactivated influenza vaccine. Each CDR3 is given with its conserved first and last residue. D genes are given only for firm matches. Clone size is not always given. Where it is, it says once, few, many or a class for expanded clones.

D: TRBD1
V: TRBV3-1
J: TRBJ1-2
size: -
DNA: TGTGCCAGCAGCCCGGGACAGGCTCGCTTTCGTCACTATGGCTACACCTTC
CDR3: CASSPGQARFRHYGYTF

D: -
V: TRBV13
J: TRBJ2-6
size: -
DNA: TGTGCCAGCAGCACCGGTTGGGGCAGTCCTCCGTCTGGGGCCAACGTCCTGACTTTC
CDR3: CASSTGWGSPPSGANVLTF

D: TRBD2
V: TRBV7-2
J: TRBJ2-1
size: once
DNA: TGTGCCAGCAGCCCACTCGGGGGGGGCTCCTACAATGAGCAGTTCTTC
CDR3: CASSPLGGGSYNEQFF

D: TRBD2
V: TRBV5-1
J: TRBJ2-1
size: -
DNA: TGCGCCAGCAGCTTTCACCGGACTAGCGGGAGACTTGAGCAGTTCTTC
CDR3: CASSFHRTSGRLEQFF

D: TRBD2
V: TRBV20-1
J: TRBJ2-1
size: few
DNA: TGCAGTGCCCTCCTCCCGCTAGCGGGGGGGCAAGATGAGCAGTTCTTC
CDR3: CSALLPLAGGQDEQFF

D: TRBD1
V: TRBV5-1
J: TRBJ1-1
size: -
DNA: TGCGCCAGCAGGCAGGGGGCTTTTGAGAACACTGAAGCTTTCTTT
CDR3: CASRQGAFENTEAFF

D: -
V: TRBV11-3
J: TRBJ2-1
size: -
DNA: TGTGCCAGCAGCTTAGGGGGGAACTACAATGAGCAGTTCTTC
CDR3: CASSLGGNYNEQFF

D: -
V: TRBV7-9
J: TRBJ1-1
size: -
DNA: TGTGCCAGCAGCCCCAGGGAAAGGGGCACTGAAGCTTTCTTT
CDR3: CASSPRERGTEAFF

D: -
V: TRBV15
J: TRBJ1-2
size: -
DNA: TGTGCCACCAGCCCGGGACCGAGCGGCTACACCTTC
CDR3: CATSPGPSGYTF

D: TRBD1
V: TRBV10-3
J: TRBJ1-1
size: once
DNA: TGTGCCATCAGTGAGCCGAACAGGGGTGAAGCTTTCTTT
CDR3: CAISEPNRGEAFF

D: TRBD2
V: TRBV14
J: TRBJ2-1
size: few
DNA: TGTGCCAGCAGCCAAGTCGGTCTAGCGGGTAACTCCTACAATGAGCAGTTCTTC
CDR3: CASSQVGLAGNSYNEQFF

D: -
V: TRBV6-5
J: TRBJ1-1
size: -
DNA: TGTGCCAGCAGTTACGGCCAGGGGACGGACACTGAAGCTTTCTTT
CDR3: CASSYGQGTDTEAFF

D: TRBD2
V: TRBV10-3
J: TRBJ2-1
size: few
DNA: TGTGCCATCACGGGACTAGCGGGTAATGAGCAGTTCTTC
CDR3: CAITGLAGNEQFF

D: -
V: TRBV5-1
J: TRBJ2-1
size: -
DNA: TGCGCCAGCAGCTTGGGGCCTTTCCGTGAGCAGTTCTTC
CDR3: CASSLGPFREQFF

D: -
V: TRBV7-8
J: TRBJ2-3
size: -
DNA: TGTGCCAGCAGCCGGAGCGGCGGCTCGAGCACAGATACGCAGTATTTT
CDR3: CASSRSGGSSTDTQYF

D: -
V: TRBV20-1
J: TRBJ2-1
size: -
DNA: TGCAGTCCCTATAGCCCATACAATGAGCAGTTCTTC
CDR3: CSPYSPYNEQFF